This is a list of T cell receptor beta chains from one sample in a study of blood T cells in healthy people across ages. TCRdb re-called the 5' RACE reads through MiXCR, storing one row per CDR3 protein. The sample holds more than 650,000 distinct CDR3 sequences, about a fifth seen once. Source material: blood. These receptors were taken from an older man in good health. Both conserved end residues are part of each CDR3. The order of the fields is clone size, J gene, V gene, D gene, CDR3 DNA, CDR3 protein. D genes are given only for firm matches. A clone size is listed for some rows: how often the clone was seen (once, few, many), or a class if it is expanded.

clone size: -; J gene: TRBJ2-5; V gene: TRBV6-1; D gene: -; CDR3 DNA: TGTGCCAGCAGCGCTATGGACAGTGGTCTAACCCAGTACTTC; CDR3 protein: CASSAMDSGLTQYF
clone size: -; J gene: TRBJ2-1; V gene: TRBV7-8; D gene: -; CDR3 DNA: TGTGCCAGCAGCTTAATTTCTGAGCAGTTCTTC; CDR3 protein: CASSLISEQFF
clone size: many; J gene: TRBJ1-2; V gene: TRBV18; D gene: TRBD1; CDR3 DNA: TGTGCCAGCTCACCCGGGACAGGGGCCTATGGCTACACCTTC; CDR3 protein: CASSPGTGAYGYTF
clone size: -; J gene: TRBJ2-2; V gene: TRBV5-1; D gene: TRBD2; CDR3 DNA: TGCGCCAGCAGCTTACTAGCGGGAGAAAGCACCGGGGAGCTGTTTTTT; CDR3 protein: CASSLLAGESTGELFF
clone size: few; J gene: TRBJ1-2; V gene: TRBV20-1; D gene: -; CDR3 DNA: TGCAGTGCTAGCCTCGTCCAGGACGACTATGGCTACACCTTC; CDR3 protein: CSASLVQDDYGYTF
clone size: -; J gene: TRBJ1-2; V gene: TRBV14; D gene: -; CDR3 DNA: TGTGCCAGCAGCACCGGGCCACGGGGCTACACCTTC; CDR3 protein: CASSTGPRGYTF
clone size: -; J gene: TRBJ2-3; V gene: TRBV10-3; D gene: -; CDR3 DNA: TGTGCCATCAGGTCCGTTCAGGCCCCAGATACGCAGTATTTT; CDR3 protein: CAIRSVQAPDTQYF
clone size: few; J gene: TRBJ1-5; V gene: TRBV19; D gene: TRBD1; CDR3 DNA: TGTGCCAGTAACCTGGCGGGACAGGGGTTCCAGCCCCAGCATTTT; CDR3 protein: CASNLAGQGFQPQHF
clone size: many; J gene: TRBJ2-1; V gene: TRBV7-2; D gene: TRBD2; CDR3 DNA: TGTGCCAGCAGCATAAGCGGGAGGTCTAACAATGAGCAGTTCTTC; CDR3 protein: CASSISGRSNNEQFF
clone size: -; J gene: TRBJ2-1; V gene: TRBV20-1; D gene: TRBD2; CDR3 DNA: TGCAGTGCTAGGATCACTAGCGGGGGTACTATTATGCAGTTCTTC; CDR3 protein: CSARITSGGTIMQFF
clone size: -; J gene: TRBJ2-3; V gene: TRBV10-3; D gene: TRBD2; CDR3 DNA: TGTGCCATCCGATCCGGCGGGAGTCGTACAGATACGCAGTATTTT; CDR3 protein: CAIRSGGSRTDTQYF
clone size: few; J gene: TRBJ2-2; V gene: TRBV5-6; D gene: -; CDR3 DNA: TGTGCCAGCAGCTTCGGGACACACACAACACCGAACACCGGGGAGCTGTTTTTT; CDR3 protein: CASSFGTHTTPNTGELFF
clone size: few; J gene: TRBJ1-4; V gene: TRBV3-1; D gene: -; CDR3 DNA: TGTGCCAGCAGCCAAGAATGGGGCCCAAGAAAGTCAACTAATGAAAAACTGTTTTTT; CDR3 protein: CASSQEWGPRKSTNEKLFF
clone size: many; J gene: TRBJ2-7; V gene: TRBV20-1; D gene: -; CDR3 DNA: TGCAGTGCCCTCTCCTGGACGGACAGTAAGCAGTACTTC; CDR3 protein: CSALSWTDSKQYF
clone size: few; J gene: TRBJ1-5; V gene: TRBV5-8; D gene: -; CDR3 DNA: TGTGCCAGCAGCTTGTGGCAACCGACAGGTCCGGGGCCCCAGCATTTT; CDR3 protein: CASSLWQPTGPGPQHF
clone size: many; J gene: TRBJ1-5; V gene: TRBV7-2; D gene: -; CDR3 DNA: TGTGCCAGCAGCCCGCGCGTAGGGGGAGATCAGCCCCAGCATTTT; CDR3 protein: CASSPRVGGDQPQHF
clone size: -; J gene: TRBJ2-5; V gene: TRBV6-2/TRBV6-3; D gene: -; CDR3 DNA: TGTGCCAGCAGGCCTGTGGAGTACCAAGAGACCCGGTACTTC; CDR3 protein: CASRPVEYQETRYF
clone size: few; J gene: TRBJ1-6; V gene: TRBV12-3/TRBV12-4; D gene: -; CDR3 DNA: TGTGCCAGCAGAACAGGGATGGTATCACCCCTCCACTTT; CDR3 protein: CASRTGMVSPLHF
clone size: few; J gene: TRBJ1-5; V gene: TRBV15; D gene: TRBD1; CDR3 DNA: TGTGCCACCAGCAAAGGGTTGGCAGGGGGTTATAATCAGCCCCAGCATTTT; CDR3 protein: CATSKGLAGGYNQPQHF
clone size: few; J gene: TRBJ1-2; V gene: TRBV18; D gene: -; CDR3 DNA: TGTGCCACCAATCAAGGGGACTATGGCTACACCTTC; CDR3 protein: CATNQGDYGYTF
clone size: few; J gene: TRBJ1-1; V gene: TRBV20-1; D gene: -; CDR3 DNA: TGCAGTGCCTGGGGGAACACTGAAGCCTTCTTT; CDR3 protein: CSAWGNTEAFF
clone size: few; J gene: TRBJ2-3; V gene: TRBV4-3; D gene: -; CDR3 DNA: TGCGCCAGCAGCCAAGATTACGGAGGTGCAGATACGCAGTATTTT; CDR3 protein: CASSQDYGGADTQYF
clone size: few; J gene: TRBJ2-3; V gene: TRBV29-1; D gene: -; CDR3 DNA: TGCAGCGCTCGGACAGGCACAGATACGCAGTATTTT; CDR3 protein: CSARTGTDTQYF
clone size: -; J gene: TRBJ2-3; V gene: TRBV29-1; D gene: TRBD2; CDR3 DNA: TGCAGCGCCTCGACTAGCGGGACAACAGATACGCAGTATTTT; CDR3 protein: CSASTSGTTDTQYF
clone size: few; J gene: TRBJ2-3; V gene: TRBV6-5; D gene: -; CDR3 DNA: TGTGCCAGCAGGCTCGACGGCCCGAGCACAGATACGCAGTATTTT; CDR3 protein: CASRLDGPSTDTQYF
clone size: -; J gene: TRBJ2-1; V gene: TRBV7-9; D gene: TRBD2; CDR3 DNA: TGTGCCAGCAGCTTAGGAAGCGGGAACAATGAGCAGTTCTTC; CDR3 protein: CASSLGSGNNEQFF
clone size: -; J gene: TRBJ2-3; V gene: TRBV4-2; D gene: -; CDR3 DNA: TGTGCCAGCAGCCAGACCGTACTAGCTACAGATACGCAGTATTTT; CDR3 protein: CASSQTVLATDTQYF
clone size: few; J gene: TRBJ2-1; V gene: TRBV7-6; D gene: TRBD2; CDR3 DNA: TGTGCCAGCGGACGCGGGAGTGAAATCAATGAGCAGTTCTTC; CDR3 protein: CASGRGSEINEQFF
clone size: many; J gene: TRBJ2-5; V gene: TRBV29-1; D gene: TRBD1; CDR3 DNA: TGCAGCGTTGAAGATCGGGGACAGGGGGCGAAGACCCAGTACTTC; CDR3 protein: CSVEDRGQGAKTQYF
clone size: -; J gene: TRBJ1-2; V gene: TRBV20-1; D gene: TRBD1; CDR3 DNA: TGCAGTGCTAGACCTCTCACAGGGGGCGCTGGGAGCTACACCTTC; CDR3 protein: CSARPLTGGAGSYTF
clone size: -; J gene: TRBJ1-4; V gene: TRBV7-8; D gene: -; CDR3 DNA: TGTGCCAGCAGCTTTCCCGAGCAAGGGGTTTATAATGAAAAACTGTTTTTT; CDR3 protein: CASSFPEQGVYNEKLFF
clone size: -; J gene: TRBJ1-4; V gene: TRBV4-3; D gene: TRBD1; CDR3 DNA: TGCGCCAGCGGCCAAGACAGGGTTTTGGATGAAAAACTGTTTTTT; CDR3 protein: CASGQDRVLDEKLFF
clone size: few; J gene: TRBJ2-3; V gene: TRBV28; D gene: TRBD2; CDR3 DNA: TGTGCCAGCATAGCGGGGGGTGAAGATACGCAGTATTTT; CDR3 protein: CASIAGGEDTQYF
clone size: few; J gene: TRBJ2-1; V gene: TRBV6-1; D gene: -; CDR3 DNA: TGTGCCAGCAGCCAACTAGCTCAGAGCTCCTACAATGAGCAGTTCTTC; CDR3 protein: CASSQLAQSSYNEQFF
clone size: -; J gene: TRBJ1-5; V gene: TRBV20-1; D gene: -; CDR3 DNA: TGCAGTGCTAGCAGTGGGTGGCAGGGCCATCAGCCCCAGCATTTT; CDR3 protein: CSASSGWQGHQPQHF
clone size: once; J gene: TRBJ1-1; V gene: TRBV29-1; D gene: -; CDR3 DNA: TGCAGCGTTGAAACTGGGGGGAGGGGGACTGAAGCTTTCTTT; CDR3 protein: CSVETGGRGTEAFF
clone size: -; J gene: TRBJ2-1; V gene: TRBV30; D gene: -; CDR3 DNA: TGTGCCTGGAGTAAGTGGTCTAAAGGGAAGCAGGATGAGCAGTTCTTC; CDR3 protein: CAWSKWSKGKQDEQFF
clone size: few; J gene: TRBJ1-2; V gene: TRBV24-1; D gene: -; CDR3 DNA: TGTGCCACCAGTGACAAAAGATATGGCTACACCTTC; CDR3 protein: CATSDKRYGYTF
clone size: -; J gene: TRBJ1-1; V gene: TRBV12-3/TRBV12-4; D gene: TRBD1; CDR3 DNA: TGTGCCAGCAGTACAGGGGCGCGGACTGAAGCTTTCTTT; CDR3 protein: CASSTGARTEAFF
clone size: -; J gene: TRBJ2-4; V gene: TRBV20-1; D gene: TRBD2; CDR3 DNA: TGCAGTACGAGGAGCGGGAGGATAGCCAAACACATTCAGTACTTC; CDR3 protein: CSTRSGRIAKHIQYF